This entry features one T cell receptor beta chain sequence. Its antigen is undetermined. The TCR beta cDNA libraries contained unique molecular identifiers. cDNA molecules numbering about 480,000 came from roughly 1 to 10 million T cells. MiXCR, run by TCRdb on the PCR reads, gives a single entry per CDR3 protein. The table records about 770,000 distinct CDR3 sequences, about 45% of them present only once. These data come from a study of post-analysis software for immune sequencing data. The CDR3 is 15 residues long. The V segment lost 3 bases and the J segment 0 bases; nucleotides outside the gene matches: 7. The germline gives CDR1 DFQATT, CDR2 SNEGSKA (reference sequence). Study outcomes and limitations: A significant reduction in normalized Chao1 diversity was observed in multiple sclerosis patients versus controls. Among roughly 5 TRBV segments more frequent in patients than controls were TRBV5-6, TRBV5-1 and TRBV20-1.

The chain combines TRBV20-1 with TRBJ2-7, with 8 bases matching TRBD2. This TCR was recovered from a girl between 5 and 17 years old with multiple sclerosis. Specimen: blood. The CDR3 sequence is CSASRLAGSSYEQYF. The CDR3 DNA follows: TGCAGTGCTAGTCGGCTAGCGGGCAGCTCCTACGAGCAGTACTTC.